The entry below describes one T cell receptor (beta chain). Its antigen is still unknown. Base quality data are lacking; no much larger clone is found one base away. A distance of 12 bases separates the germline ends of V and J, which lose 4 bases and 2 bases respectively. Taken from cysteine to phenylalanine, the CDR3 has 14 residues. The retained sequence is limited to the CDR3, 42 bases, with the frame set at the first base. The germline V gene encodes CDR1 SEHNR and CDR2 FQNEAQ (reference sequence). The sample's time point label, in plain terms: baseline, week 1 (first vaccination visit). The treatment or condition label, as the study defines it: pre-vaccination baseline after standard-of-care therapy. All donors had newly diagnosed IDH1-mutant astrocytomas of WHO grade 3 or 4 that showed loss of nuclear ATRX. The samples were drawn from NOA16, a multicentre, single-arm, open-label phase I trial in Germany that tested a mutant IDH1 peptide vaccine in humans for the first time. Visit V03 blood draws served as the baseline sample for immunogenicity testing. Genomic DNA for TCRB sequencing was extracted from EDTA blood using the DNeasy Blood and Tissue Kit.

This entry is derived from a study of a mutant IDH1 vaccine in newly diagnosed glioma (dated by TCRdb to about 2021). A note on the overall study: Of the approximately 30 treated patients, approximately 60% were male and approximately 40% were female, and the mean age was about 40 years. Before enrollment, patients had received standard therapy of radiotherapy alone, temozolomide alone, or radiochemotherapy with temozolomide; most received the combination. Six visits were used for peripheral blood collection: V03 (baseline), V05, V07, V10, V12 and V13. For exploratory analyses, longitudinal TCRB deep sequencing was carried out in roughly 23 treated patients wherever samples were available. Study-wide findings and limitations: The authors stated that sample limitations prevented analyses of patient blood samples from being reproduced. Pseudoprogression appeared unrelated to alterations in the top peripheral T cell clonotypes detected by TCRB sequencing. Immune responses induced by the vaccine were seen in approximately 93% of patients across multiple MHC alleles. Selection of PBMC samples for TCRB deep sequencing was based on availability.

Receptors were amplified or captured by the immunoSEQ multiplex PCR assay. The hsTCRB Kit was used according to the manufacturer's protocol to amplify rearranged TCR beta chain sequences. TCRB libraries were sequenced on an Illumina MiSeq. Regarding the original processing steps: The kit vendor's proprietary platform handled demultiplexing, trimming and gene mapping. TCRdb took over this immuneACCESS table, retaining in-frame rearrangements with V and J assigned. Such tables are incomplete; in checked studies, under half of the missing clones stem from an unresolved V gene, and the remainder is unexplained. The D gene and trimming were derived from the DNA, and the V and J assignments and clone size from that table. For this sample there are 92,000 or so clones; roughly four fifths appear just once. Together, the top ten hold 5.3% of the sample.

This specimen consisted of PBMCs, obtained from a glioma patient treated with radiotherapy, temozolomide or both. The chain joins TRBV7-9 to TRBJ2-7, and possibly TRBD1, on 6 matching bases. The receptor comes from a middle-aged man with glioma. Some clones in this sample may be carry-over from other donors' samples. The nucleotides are TGTGCCAGCAGCTCGCAGGGGAAACCCTACGAGCAGTACTTC. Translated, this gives CASSSQGKPYEQYF.